This TCR beta chain was captured by sequencing in a study of Graves' ophthalmopathy and Graves' hyperthyroidism. At the level of the study: Over 18 months of follow-up, stable hyperthyroidism required that no ophthalmopathy appear. Overall study results and limits: The authors also found most expanded thyroid clonotypes above 0.001 frequency in blood.

This clonotype was detected a few times. The target antigen is unknown. The junction departs from germline at one end; a sequencing error may be responsible. Per the germline V gene, CDR1 is KGHDR and CDR2 is SFDVKD. The CDR3 is 16 residues long. Hyperthyroidism patients were newly diagnosed, ill under 2 months, and aged 18 to 65 years. Clinical symptoms and serum thyroxine were used for diagnosis; TRAb, thyroid ultrasound and orbital computed tomography were also relied on. Amplifying from RNA transcripts, the study obtained TCR beta CDR3 regions. Second-round multiplex PCR followed a first-round RT-PCR using HTBI primers. TCRdb reprocessed the multiplex PCR reads with MiXCR, giving one entry per CDR3 protein. Here the sample spans 500,000 to 600,000 distinct CDR3 sequences, roughly 40% being singletons.

Material: peripheral blood or thyroid tissue (not recorded which). This TCR was recovered from an adult man with Graves' hyperthyroidism. This chain uses TRBV24-1 with TRBJ2-2; tentatively, D is TRBD1 (6 bases). The CDR3: CATSDFYRDDRNEQFF. CDR3 bases: TGTGCCACCAGTGATTTCTACAGGGATGATCGAAATGAGCAGTTTTTT.